This T cell receptor (beta chain) emerged from a study of blood T cells in healthy people across ages (dated by TCRdb to about 2015). Regarding the research as a whole: In model experiments, template switching captured about one uniquely barcoded TCR beta cDNA molecule for every two T cells. The donors were split into four age groups: young (average about 15 years), middle-aged (about 40), aged (62) and long-lived (over 75). The study measured age-related changes in TCR beta repertoire diversity using deep sequencing normalized with unique cDNA molecular identifiers. Two additional independent replicas of 1 million unique cDNA reads from the same blood draw were analyzed for two donors (one aged 18 to 30 and one aged 80 or older). To avoid experimental bias, donors of different ages were distributed randomly across sequencing lanes. The paper's findings and limits, for the study overall: As age increased, observed TCR beta diversity per million T cells dropped in a roughly linear way, and a significant reduction was already evident by age 40. Donor CMV infection status was unknown, potentially confounding age-related changes in expanded clonotypes. Compared with the aged group, the long-lived group had more naive CD4+ T cells, fewer expanded clones and increased TCR diversity, a pattern suggesting age selection. Conclusive comparison of naive and antigen-experienced compartments was prevented by the profiling of bulk unsorted PBMCs. Observed TCR beta diversity correlated strongly with the percentage of naive T cells measured by flow cytometry. Estimates of total diversity based on one million sequenced T cells were regarded as lower bounds and as underestimates.

The method was 5' RACE. TCRdb shows the sequencer as Illumina HiSeq 2500. A second PCR of about 6 to 11 cycles was run with a J-beta primer mix and a sample-barcoded 5' primer. A unique molecular identifier was introduced onto each TCR beta cDNA molecule by a template-switch 5' adaptor carrying 12 random nucleotides. Each sample yielded at least 3 million CDR3-containing paired-end reads. First-strand cDNA was synthesized from all RNA with the Mint cDNA synthesis kit, primed by a TRBC-specific oligonucleotide. Following uracil-DNA glycosylase treatment, all cDNA underwent a first 18-cycle PCR with the universal primers M1SS and BC2_uni_R. As for how the authors treated the data: For normalization, 1 million high-quality reads were randomly selected from each sample, with every read carrying a distinct molecular identifier. Instead of being binned into consensus sequences, reads with shared molecular identifiers were discarded. MiTCR, run with a Q25 quality threshold and the strictest error-elimination algorithm, handled CDR3 identification, clonotype clustering and error correction. A nonparametric unseen species model with Euler transformation was used to estimate a lower bound on total TCR beta diversity. The public reads were reprocessed in TCRdb via fastp at Q25 and MiXCR, keeping in-frame beta chains. Every CDR3 protein is listed once, alongside the most common genes and DNA of its rows. The V and J calls reflect TCRdb's pipeline rather than the authors' work. This sample lists 650,000 to 1,000,000 distinct CDR3 sequences; about 34% were detected once. The leading ten clones occupy around 13% of the sample.

The donors were around 39 Caucasian individuals from Russia, aged roughly 6 to 90 years, who were systemically healthy. Roughly 9.5 milliliters of peripheral blood were drawn from each donor into EDTA-treated Vacutainer tubes. Ficoll-Paque density-gradient centrifugation was used to isolate PBMCs, with at least 6.5 million per sample. Total RNA was extracted from PBMCs with Trizol reagent, with at least 5.5 micrograms obtained per sample. For every donor, flow cytometry on a PBMC aliquot measured the percentage of naive CD45RAhigh/CD27high T cells. V drops 3 bases and J drops 0 bases, leaving 5 bases in between. The CDR3, cysteine through phenylalanine, is 12 amino acids long. Just CDR3 DNA is preserved here, 36 bases in frame from base 1. Via the germline V gene (reference sequence), CDR1 is DFQATT and CDR2 SNEGSKA. The sample holds a few counts of this clonotype. Its antigen is currently not known. Per-base qualities were not stored, and no clone one base away is much larger.

The receptor chain draws on TRBV20-1 and TRBJ1-2, with no D gene named confidently. This clonotype was sampled from a young man in good health. The sequenced sample consisted of blood. The nucleotides are TGCAGTGCTAGTCCAGCTAACTATGGCTACACCTTC. Its protein is CSASPANYGYTF.